This TCR beta chain appears in the sequencing data of a study of blood T cells in healthy people across ages. A J-beta primer mix and a sample-barcoded 5' primer were used in a second PCR of roughly 6 to 11 cycles. Each TCR beta cDNA got a 12-nucleotide random molecular identifier. TCRdb fed the 5' RACE reads into MiXCR, producing one record per CDR3 protein. The data show about 1.8 million distinct CDR3 sequences, about 50% seen once. CDR1 and CDR2 from the germline V gene are DFQATT and SNEGSKA (reference sequence). This CDR3 has 13 residues. V was trimmed by 6 bases and J by 3 bases, leaving 12 bases between them. This clonotype was observed a single time.

This TCR was recovered from a woman in her 40s in good health. V usage is TRBV20-1 and J usage is TRBJ2-4; maybe TRBD2 (5 bases). The sequencing input was blood. The CDR3 DNA reads as TGCAGTGCCGGTGCTCGGGACAAAAACATTCAGTACTTC. It yields the protein CSAGARDKNIQYF.